The subject of this entry is one TCR beta chain. It lacks a known antigen. The input lacks base qualities; no much larger clone sits a single base away. These data come from a study of shared clonotypes between healthy human individuals (dated by TCRdb to about 2020). Study-level background: The cohort included a few men and a couple of women between 18 and 49 years of age. Different laboratories and diverse techniques were used to prepare libraries and sequence TCR repertoires, to increase sequencing depth and limit assay-specific biases. For each donor, CD4 naive and CD4 memory were each given three plates, CD8 naive was given two plates, and CD8 memory was given one plate. Each donor's leukapheresis produced roughly between about 0.8 and 8.9 billion PBMCs. To estimate repertoire size and how much clonotype sharing occurs between individuals, the study deeply sequenced the blood TCR repertoires of five healthy adults.

The donors were healthy, HIV-negative adults with no recently reported acute infections or vaccinations. Every donor was a Caucasian adult living in Nashville, Tennessee, USA. CD4+ T cells were enriched through magnetic negative selection, after which naive cells were positively selected on CD45RA and the remaining negative fraction served as the memory subset. Blood was obtained by leukapheresis, after which PBMCs were separated by Ficoll-Histopaque density gradient centrifugation and cryopreserved in liquid nitrogen vapor phase. Analytical flow cytometry was used to check the purity and quantity of every magnetically sorted T cell population. Genomic DNA was isolated from every sorted fraction and measured by UV absorbance on a Nanodrop 2000c. Points the paper makes about the study in general: Because the study included a small number of donors, the genetic and exposure-history diversity represented was limited. Based on pairwise subsampling, the degree of clonotype sharing among donors was expected to be affected by sequencing depth. Higher generation probabilities were observed for clonotypes shared by all four sorted-subset donors than for non-shared clonotypes. Rarefaction of sorted-subset datasets indicated incomplete sequencing despite the large sequencing depth. Sampling was limited to blood, and TCR repertoires in tissue likely differ from TCR repertoires in blood. Naive subsets generally had larger estimated clonotype richness than memory subsets did. About 5% of naive CD4, around 4% of naive CD8, around 2.3% of memory CD4, and around 0.4% of memory CD8 clonotypes were shared across a few donors.

Using the deep immunoSEQ assay, multiplex PCR amplified TCR CDR3 regions from genomic DNA. Extracted genomic DNA from each cell subset was spread evenly across all wells of several immunoSEQ 96-well plates, with each plate serving as a replicate. For sorted subsets, about 210 ng of genomic DNA, equivalent to about 30,000 T cell genomes, went into each replicate PCR. Purified libraries were measured with a Qubit 3.0 fluorometer, size-checked on a Bioanalyzer 2100, and measured again with the KAPA Library Quantification kit. Each immunoSEQ 96-well plate was sequenced on its own single-read 150-cycle Illumina NextSeq 550 flow cell. For the original study's pipeline: Because the immunoSEQ output included only junctional sequences and no quality scores, the filtering could not be the same as the filtering used for full-length reads. Sequences were annotated with PyIR, a Python wrapper for IgBLAST v1.9, and V/J genes and CDR3 were assigned using IMGT germline references. Reads with weak V/J assignments (E-value above 1e-6), missing CDR3, stop codons, out-of-frame junctions, or ambiguous translated residues were removed. V3J clonotypes were defined as sequences sharing the same inferred V gene, J gene, and CDR3 amino acid sequence. Percentage overlap between repertoires was calculated by dividing the number of shared unique clonotypes by the size of the smaller repertoire. Repertoire richness was assessed with RTK rarefaction, the Chao1 estimator, and Recon v2.1 estimates of unobserved clonotypes. OLGA was used to compute generation probabilities for all TCRbeta clonotypes that the gDNA method yielded from a handful of donors. TCRdb holds this immuneACCESS table with in-frame rearrangements only. Some clones are missing; in checked studies, unresolved V genes explain under half, and the rest has no known cause. V and J calls and clone size are those listed in that table; D and trimming were worked out from the DNA. A total of over 1.4 million clones appear in this sample, roughly 96% of them only once. The top ten clonotypes cover about 1% of the sample.

The V end loses 4 bases and the J end loses 6 bases, and a stretch of 15 bases separates them. CDR1 and CDR2 (SEHNR, FQNEAQ) derive from the germline V gene (reference sequence). Counted from cysteine to phenylalanine, this CDR3 has 15 amino acids. Left in the record is the CDR3 DNA by itself, 45 bases read in frame from the first base. Source material: naive CD4+ T cells sorted from blood. The cell subset or site label on this specimen signifies: CD45RA+ positively selected. The V gene is TRBV7-9 and the J gene is TRBJ1-4; no D segment can be confidently identified. The receptor was isolated from a man younger than 40 in good health. The bases read TGTGCCAGCAGCTCCTCGGGAAACGGGGATGAAAAACTGTTTTTT. This yields the protein CASSSSGNGDEKLFF.